A single sample is the source of the 25 T cell receptor beta chains below, sequenced in a study of vaccination effects on CD4 cells after COVID-19 (dated by TCRdb to between 2021 and 2024). Preparation of the library involved the immunoSEQ multiplex PCR assay. TCRdb took this table from immuneACCESS and kept in-frame rearrangements with V and J called. Such tables lack part of the clones; where checked against another copy, unresolved V genes explain under half of the gap, and the rest is unexplained. This sample is represented by about 73,000 clones; around 79% of them were singletons. The ten top clones hold 10% to 13% of the sample. In the ViraFEST assay, PBMC were stimulated with viral peptide pools, and TCR sequencing was then used to find antigen-specific CD4+ T cell clonotypes based on their expansion. After around 11 days of culture, CD4+ T cells were isolated with the EasySep CD4+ T cell isolation kit. Negative nucleocapsid antibody results before and after vaccination confirmed that the healthy vaccine recipients had no prior SARS-CoV-2 infection.

The antigens of these receptors remain unknown. The specimen was CD4+ T cells from PBMCs cultured with SARS-CoV-2 spike peptides, collected before COVID-19 vaccination. The sample's cell subset or site label, in plain terms: SARS-CoV-2 spike overlapping peptide pool stimulation. All receptors derive from a human donor who received a COVID-19 vaccine.

The CDR3 DNA follows: TGTGCCAGCCCCAGTTGGGACAGGACCCCAGATACGCAGTATTTT. It codes for CASPSWDRTPDTQYF. This chain uses TRBV5-8 with TRBJ2-3; the match to TRBD1 covers 8 bases. Trimming took 7 bases from V and 4 from J; bases not matched to a gene: 11. The germline V gene has CDR1 SGHTS and CDR2 YDEGEE. The CDR3 covers 15 residues.

The CDR3: CASSKLGGTTEAFF. The CDR3 DNA sequence: TGCGCCAGCAGCAAGCTTGGGGGGACCACTGAAGCTTTCTTT. The chain uses TRBV5-1 and TRBJ1-1; a possible D gene is TRBD1 (5 bases). Germline V gene lookup returns CDR1 SGHRS and CDR2 YFSETQ. The CDR3 contains 14 residues. V dropped 4 bases and J dropped 4 bases, with 14 bases sitting between them.

The gene calls are TRBV5-1 and TRBJ2-5; 7 bases line up with TRBD1. Losses at the gene ends were 1 base for V and 2 bases for J; bases not matched to a gene: 5. The CDR3 has 15 residues. Germline CDR1 is SGHRS and CDR2 is YFSETQ. The CDR3 reads CASSLYPGQQETQYF. Here the CDR3 DNA reads TGCGCCAGCAGCTTGTATCCGGGACAGCAAGAGACCCAGTACTTC.

V and J are TRBV12-3 or TRBV12-4 and TRBJ1-2; D uncertain. V dropped 3 bases and J dropped 1 base, with 6 bases sitting between them. This CDR3 has 13 residues. The CDR3: CASSFKGNYGYTF. The CDR3 DNA sequence: TGTGCCAGCAGTTTCAAGGGTAACTATGGCTACACCTTC.

The V gene is TRBV7-9, the J gene TRBJ1-3; 7 positions agree with TRBD1. The CDR3 totals 16 residues. CDR1 and CDR2 (germline): SEHNR, FQNEAQ (reference sequence). J lost 2 bases, V lost 2 bases, and 6 bases had no gene match. CDR3 amino acids: CASSLRGQLAGNTIYF. In nucleotides, the CDR3 is TGTGCCAGCAGCTTACGGGGACAGCTTGCTGGAAACACCATATATTTT.

The chain carries TRBV28 and TRBJ2-5; possible D gene TRBD2, 7 bases. This CDR3 contains 14 residues. Per germline, CDR1 MDHEN and CDR2 SYDVKM. Trimming stripped 2 bases from V and 4 bases from J, with 11 bases between. This CDR3 is CASSLRGAGETQYF. The CDR3 DNA follows: TGTGCCAGCAGTTTACGGGGGGCTGGAGAGACCCAGTACTTC.

This clone was counted once. The chain carries TRBV30 and TRBJ1-4; 9 bases map to TRBD1. CDR3 length equals 13 residues. Germline values: CDR1 GTSNPN, CDR2 SVGIG (reference sequence). V trimming: 3 bases; J trimming: 8 bases; junction bases outside the gene matches: 4. CDR3 nucleotide sequence: TGTGCCTGGAGGGGGACAGGGCCCGAAAAACTGTTTTTT. Encoded protein: CAWRGTGPEKLFF.

This sequence joins TRBV4-3 and TRBJ1-6, with D hard to call. Trimming cost V 1 base and J 4 bases, with 5 bases left between them. Looked up from germline, CDR1 is LGHNA and CDR2 is YSLEER. This CDR3 is built from 14 residues. CDR3 in DNA: TGCGCCAGCAGCCAAGGACGGTATAATTCACCCCTCCACTTT. Amino acid sequence: CASSQGRYNSPLHF.

This rearrangement joins TRBV5-1 to TRBJ1-2; TRBD1 agrees at 10 bases. CDR3 length equals 15 residues. The trim removed 4 bases at V and 4 bases at J, leaving 7 bases unmatched. Germline loops: CDR1 SGHRS, CDR2 YFSETQ. The CDR3 reads CASSQGQGDIYGYTF. The CDR3 DNA follows: TGCGCCAGCAGCCAAGGACAGGGGGACATCTATGGCTACACCTTC.

The rearrangement links TRBV5-1 to TRBJ1-6; D is unresolved. CDR1 SGHRS and CDR2 YFSETQ come from the germline V gene. V was shortened by 4 bases and J by 7 bases, with 24 bases between the two germline ends. This CDR3 region has 18 residues. The CDR3 loop is CASSPTLSPQTTNSPLHF. CDR3 coding DNA: TGCGCCAGCAGCCCGACTTTGAGCCCCCAGACTACCAATTCACCCCTCCACTTT.

The chain combines TRBV5-1 with TRBJ2-5; tentative D call: TRBD2 (6 bases). Germline CDR1 reads SGHRS; CDR2 reads YFSETQ. This CDR3 comprises 13 residues. V lost 5 bases, J lost 4 bases, and 12 bases lay in between. The CDR3 DNA is TGCGCCAGCAGGCGGGACCCGGGAGAGACCCAGTACTTC. It translates to CASRRDPGETQYF.

J is TRBJ1-3 and V is TRBV30, with 7 bases that match TRBD1. The CDR3 is 13 amino acids. Trimming at V came to 3 bases and at J to 2 bases, leaving 1 base not matched to a gene. Germline lookup yields CDR1 GTSNPN and CDR2 SVGIG (reference sequence). CDR3 sequence reads: CAWSGTAGNTIYF. CDR3 coding DNA: TGTGCCTGGAGCGGGACAGCTGGAAACACCATATATTTT.

This chain connects TRBV24-1 to TRBJ1-4, with a tentative D call TRBD1 (6 bases). This CDR3 spans 13 amino acids. Trimming removed 5 bases at V and 6 bases at J, with 9 bases between. Germline loops: CDR1 KGHDR, CDR2 SFDVKD. Here the CDR3 DNA reads TGTGCCACCAGTGGGGCAGGGGATGAAAAACTGTTTTTT. This gives the protein CATSGAGDEKLFF.

V gene TRBV6-5 combines with J gene TRBJ2-2; D is possibly TRBD2 (6 bases). V was clipped by 6 bases and J by 8 bases, with 16 bases between them. Germline loops: CDR1 MNHEY, CDR2 SVGAGI. This CDR3 has 14 amino acids. Written as DNA, the CDR3 is TGTGCCAGCAGACCGGGACTGGAGGCGGGGGAGCTGTTTTTT. The encoded protein is CASRPGLEAGELFF.

This clone was counted a few times. The gene calls are TRBV12-3 or TRBV12-4 and TRBJ1-5; D not resolved. The CDR3 length is 13 residues. Trimming cost V 3 bases and J 6 bases, with 9 bases left between them. CDR3 amino acids: CASSFAAGQPQHF. The CDR3 DNA is TGTGCCAGCAGTTTTGCGGCGGGTCAGCCCCAGCATTTT.

This clone was detected only a few times. This chain links TRBV24-1 with TRBJ1-2; D is possibly TRBD1 (5 bases). The V and J ends lost 2 bases and 5 bases respectively, with 11 bases between them. Per germline, CDR1 KGHDR and CDR2 SFDVKD. The CDR3 has 14 residues. This CDR3 is CATSDSQGPYGYTF. The CDR3 DNA follows: TGTGCCACCAGTGATTCTCAGGGTCCTTATGGCTACACCTTC.

The V and J genes are TRBV30 and TRBJ2-2; the match to TRBD2 covers 11 bases. This CDR3 comprises 14 residues. From germline, CDR1 is GTSNPN and CDR2 SVGIG (reference sequence). V gave up 3 bases and J gave up 6 bases; unmatched junction bases: 3. The CDR3 bases are TGTGCCTGGAGCTCGGGACTAGCGGCCGGGGAGCTGTTTTTT. This gives the protein CAWSSGLAAGELFF.

The rearrangement joins TRBV4-3 to TRBJ2-3, with D tentatively TRBD1 (5 bases). This CDR3 spans 13 amino acids. Per germline, CDR1 LGHNA and CDR2 YSLEER. V shed 3 bases and J shed 5 bases, with 9 bases lying between them. The CDR3 sequence is CASSQARVDTQYF. The CDR3 DNA sequence: TGCGCCAGCAGCCAGGCCAGGGTAGATACGCAGTATTTT.

The gene calls are TRBV6-5 and TRBJ1-6; D gene ambiguous. The CDR3 runs to 15 residues. The germline V gene has CDR1 MNHEY and CDR2 SVGAGI. Trimming removed 6 bases at V and 13 bases at J, with 22 bases between. The CDR3 DNA sequence: TGTGCCAGCAGGCCCAGACGCTTACCCCCCATTCCCCTCCACTTT. Translated: CASRPRRLPPIPLHF.

This rearrangement joins TRBV2 to TRBJ1-1; D is uncertain. Germline-derived CDR1 and CDR2 are SNHLY and FYNNEI. The CDR3 spans 12 residues. Trimming removed 4 bases at V and 3 bases at J, with 6 bases between. CDR3 sequence reads: CASSAGDTEAFF. CDR3 DNA: TGTGCCAGCAGTGCCGGGGACACTGAAGCTTTCTTT.

The gene calls are TRBV4-2 and TRBJ2-7; D call uncertain. There are 14 residues in the CDR3. Trimming cost V 5 bases and J 3 bases, with 14 bases left between them. CDR1 LGHNA and CDR2 YNFKEQ come from the germline V gene. CDR3: CASSEAQTLYEQYV. In nucleotides, the CDR3 is TGTGCCAGCAGCGAGGCCCAAACCCTCTACGAGCAGTACGTC.

The chain combines TRBV5-4 with TRBJ2-5; 8 bases match TRBD1. The CDR3 extends over 14 amino acids. Germline V gene data show CDR1 as SGHNT and CDR2 as YYREEE (reference sequence). The J segment lost 4 bases and the V segment lost 4 bases, leaving 6 bases of the junction unmatched. The CDR3 nucleotides are TGTGCCAGCAGCCCCCGGACAGGGAGAGAGACCCAGTACTTC. It translates to CASSPRTGRETQYF.

This clone has only a few counts. V usage is TRBV7-3 and J usage is TRBJ1-2; TRBD1 matches at 8 bases. The germline CDR1 and CDR2 sequences are SGHTA and FQGTGA. The junction had 7 bases not matched to a gene; V was cut back by 2 bases and J by 8 bases. The CDR3 length is 14 residues. CDR3 region: CASSLGGQGAGYTF. As DNA, the CDR3 is TGTGCCAGCAGCTTAGGTGGACAGGGTGCCGGCTACACCTTC.

The chain carries TRBV5-1 and TRBJ1-5; TRBD1 is a possible D gene (5 bases). Per germline, CDR1 SGHRS and CDR2 YFSETQ. The CDR3 sequence is 14 residues long. The ends were cut back, 0 bases at V and 9 bases at J, with 13 bases in the middle. The CDR3 nucleotides are TGCGCCAGCAGCTTGGACCAGGGAGTTGCGCCCCAGCATTTT. Protein: CASSLDQGVAPQHF.

The chain uses TRBV5-6 and TRBJ2-3; 9 bases line up with TRBD1. The CDR3 totals 17 residues. In germline, CDR1 is SGHDT, CDR2 YYEEEE. The V segment lost 0 bases and the J segment 9 bases; nucleotides outside the gene matches: 14. CDR3 DNA: TGTGCCAGCAGCTTGGGAGGTGGGACAGGGTTAATGTGGACGCAGTATTTT. Protein product: CASSLGGGTGLMWTQYF. Using reference TRBV5-6 and TRBJ2-3 for the parts outside the CDR3, the full variable domain is DAGVTQSPTHLIKTRGQQVTLRCSPKSGHDTVSWYQQALGQGPQFIFQYYEEEERQRGNFPDRFSGHQFPNYSSELNVNALLLGDSALYLCASSLGGGTGLMWTQYFGPGTRLTVL.